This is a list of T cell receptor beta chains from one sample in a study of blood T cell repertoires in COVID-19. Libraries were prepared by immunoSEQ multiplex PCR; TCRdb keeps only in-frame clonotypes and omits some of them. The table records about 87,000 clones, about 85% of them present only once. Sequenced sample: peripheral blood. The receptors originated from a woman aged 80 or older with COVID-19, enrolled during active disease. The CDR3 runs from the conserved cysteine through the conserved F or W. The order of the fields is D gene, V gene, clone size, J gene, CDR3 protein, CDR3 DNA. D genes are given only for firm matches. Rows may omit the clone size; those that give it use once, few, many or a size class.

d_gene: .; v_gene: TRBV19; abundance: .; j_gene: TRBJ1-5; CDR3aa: CASTRDTSNQPQHF; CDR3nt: TGTGCCAGTACCCGGGACACCAGCAATCAGCCCCAGCATTTT
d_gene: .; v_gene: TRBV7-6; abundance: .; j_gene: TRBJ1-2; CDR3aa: CASSFSRRGDGYTF; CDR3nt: TGTGCCAGCAGCTTTTCACGGAGGGGAGATGGCTACACCTTC
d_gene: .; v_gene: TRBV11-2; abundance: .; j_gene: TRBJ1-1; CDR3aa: CASSLVGGTEAFF; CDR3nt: TGTGCCAGCAGCTTAGTAGGAGGGACTGAAGCTTTCTTT
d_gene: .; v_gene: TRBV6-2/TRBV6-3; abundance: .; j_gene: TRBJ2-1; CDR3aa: CASSSLTQGNEQFF; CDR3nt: TGTGCCAGCAGTTCCCTGACCCAGGGTAATGAGCAGTTCTTC
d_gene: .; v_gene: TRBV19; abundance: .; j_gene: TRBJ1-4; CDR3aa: CASRLTGSREKLFF; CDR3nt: TGTGCCAGTAGGCTAACAGGGAGCCGGGAAAAACTGTTTTTT
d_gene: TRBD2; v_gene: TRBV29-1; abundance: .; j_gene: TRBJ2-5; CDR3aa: CSIFLAGEPGETQYF; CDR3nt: TGCAGCATATTTCTAGCGGGAGAACCGGGGGAGACCCAGTACTTC
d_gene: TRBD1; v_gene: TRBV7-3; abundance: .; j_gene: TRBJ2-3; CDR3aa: CASSLTRGLGDTQYF; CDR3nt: TGTGCCAGCAGCTTAACAAGGGGGCTTGGAGATACGCAGTATTTT
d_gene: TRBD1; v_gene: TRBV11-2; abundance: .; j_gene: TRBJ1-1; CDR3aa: CASSLSTGTGAEAFF; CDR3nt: TGTGCCAGCAGCTTATCGACCGGGACAGGGGCTGAAGCTTTCTTT
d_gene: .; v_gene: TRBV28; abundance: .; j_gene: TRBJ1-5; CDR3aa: CASLTGSYQPQHF; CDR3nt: TGTGCCAGTCTGACAGGAAGTTATCAGCCCCAGCATTTT
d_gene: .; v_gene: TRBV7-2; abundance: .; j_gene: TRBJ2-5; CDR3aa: CASSEQRGSQETQYF; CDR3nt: TGTGCCAGCAGCGAACAACGCGGCTCCCAAGAGACCCAGTACTTC
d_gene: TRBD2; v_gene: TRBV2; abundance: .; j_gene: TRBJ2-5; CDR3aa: CASTEGSSGVQGETQYF; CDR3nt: TGTGCCAGCACCGAGGGGAGTAGCGGGGTCCAGGGGGAGACCCAGTACTTC
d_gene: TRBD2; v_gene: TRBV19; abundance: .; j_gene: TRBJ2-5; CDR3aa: CASRASGGEETQYF; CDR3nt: TGTGCCAGTAGAGCTAGCGGGGGGGAAGAGACCCAGTACTTC
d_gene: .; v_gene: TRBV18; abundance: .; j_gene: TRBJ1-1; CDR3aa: CASSPLGRQAFF; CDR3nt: TGTGCCAGCTCACCGTTAGGCAGGCAAGCTTTCTTT
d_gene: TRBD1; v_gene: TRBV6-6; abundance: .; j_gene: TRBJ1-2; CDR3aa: CASSYKGQGDGYTF; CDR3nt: TGTGCCAGCAGTTACAAGGGACAGGGGGACGGCTACACCTTC
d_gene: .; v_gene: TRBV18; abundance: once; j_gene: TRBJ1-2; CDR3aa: CASSLGAAGYTF; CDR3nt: TGTGCCAGCTCACTAGGGGCGGCGGGCTACACCTTC
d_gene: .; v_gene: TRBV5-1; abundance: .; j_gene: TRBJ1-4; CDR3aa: CASKRATNEKLFF; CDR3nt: TGCGCCAGCAAAAGAGCAACTAATGAAAAACTGTTTTTT
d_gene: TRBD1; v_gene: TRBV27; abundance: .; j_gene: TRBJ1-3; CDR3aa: CASSRGQGLSGNTIYF; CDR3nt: TGTGCCAGCAGCCGAGGACAGGGCCTCTCTGGAAACACCATATATTTT
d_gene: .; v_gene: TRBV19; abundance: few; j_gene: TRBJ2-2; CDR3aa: CASSIHRSGTGELFF; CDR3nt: TGTGCCAGTAGTATCCACAGGTCCGGAACCGGGGAGCTGTTTTTT
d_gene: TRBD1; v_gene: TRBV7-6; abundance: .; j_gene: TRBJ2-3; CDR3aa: CASSLRPGTDLSTDTQYF; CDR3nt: TGTGCCAGCAGCTTGAGGCCCGGGACAGACCTTAGCACAGATACGCAGTATTTT
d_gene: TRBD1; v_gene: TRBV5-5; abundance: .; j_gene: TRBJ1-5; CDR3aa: CASSLAGTDQPQHF; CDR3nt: TGTGCCAGCAGCTTGGCCGGGACAGATCAGCCCCAGCATTTT
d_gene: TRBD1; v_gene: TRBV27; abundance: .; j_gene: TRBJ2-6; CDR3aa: CASSLLSGGGDVLTF; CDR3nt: TGTGCCAGCAGTTTATTATCAGGGGGCGGCGACGTCCTGACTTTC
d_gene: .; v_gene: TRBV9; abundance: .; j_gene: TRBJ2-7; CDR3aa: CASSAGTGWTYEQYF; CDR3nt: TGTGCCAGCAGCGCGGGAACAGGGTGGACCTACGAGCAGTACTTC
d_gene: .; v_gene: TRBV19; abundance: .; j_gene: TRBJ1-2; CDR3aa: CASSMGAGSNYGYTF; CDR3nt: TGTGCCAGTAGTATGGGGGCAGGTTCTAACTATGGCTACACCTTC
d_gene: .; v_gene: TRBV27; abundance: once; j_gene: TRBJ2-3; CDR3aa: CASSLYQGTQYF; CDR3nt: TGTGCCAGCAGTTTATATCAGGGTACGCAGTATTTT
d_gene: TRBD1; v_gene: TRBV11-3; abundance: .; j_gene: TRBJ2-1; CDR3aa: CASSATWTGNEQFF; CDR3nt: TGTGCCAGCAGCGCGACATGGACAGGGAATGAGCAGTTCTTC
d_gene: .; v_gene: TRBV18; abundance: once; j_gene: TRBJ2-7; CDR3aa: CASSPYRDASYEQYF; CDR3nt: TGTGCCAGCTCACCATACAGGGATGCCTCCTACGAGCAGTACTTC